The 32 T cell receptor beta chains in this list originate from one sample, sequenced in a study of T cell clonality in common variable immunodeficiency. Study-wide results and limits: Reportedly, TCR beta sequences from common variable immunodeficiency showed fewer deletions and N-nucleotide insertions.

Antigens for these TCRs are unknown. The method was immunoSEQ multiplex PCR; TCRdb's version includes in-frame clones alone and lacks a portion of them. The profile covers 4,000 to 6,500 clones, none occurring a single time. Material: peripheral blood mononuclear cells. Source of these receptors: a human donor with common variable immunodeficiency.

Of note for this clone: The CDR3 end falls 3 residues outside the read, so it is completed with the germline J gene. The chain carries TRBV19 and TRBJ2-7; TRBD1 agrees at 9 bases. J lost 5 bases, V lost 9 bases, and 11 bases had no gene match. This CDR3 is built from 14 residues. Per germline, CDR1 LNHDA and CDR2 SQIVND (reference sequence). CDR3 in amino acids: CASSNPGQGHEQYF. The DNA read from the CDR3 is TGTGCCAGCTCCAACCCGGGACAGGGCCACGAG.

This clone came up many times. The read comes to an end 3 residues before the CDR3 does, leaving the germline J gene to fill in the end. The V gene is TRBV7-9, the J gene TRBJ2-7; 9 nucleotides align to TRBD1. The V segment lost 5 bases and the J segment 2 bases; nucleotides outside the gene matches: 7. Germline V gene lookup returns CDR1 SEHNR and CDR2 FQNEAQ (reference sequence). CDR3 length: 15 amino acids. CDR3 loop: CASSGSGTGTYEQYF. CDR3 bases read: TGTGCCAGCAGCGGATCCGGGACAGGGACCTACGAG.

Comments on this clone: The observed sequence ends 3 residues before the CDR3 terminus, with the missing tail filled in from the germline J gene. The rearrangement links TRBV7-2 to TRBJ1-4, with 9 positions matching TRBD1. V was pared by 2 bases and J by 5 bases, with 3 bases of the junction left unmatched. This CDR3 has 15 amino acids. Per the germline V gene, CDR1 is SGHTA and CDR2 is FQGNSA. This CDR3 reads CASSLLTGGNEKLFF. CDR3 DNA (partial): TGTGCCAGCAGCTTATTAACAGGGGGCAATGAAAAA. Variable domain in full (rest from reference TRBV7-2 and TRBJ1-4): GAGVSQSPSNKVTEKGKDVELRCDPISGHTALYWYRQSLGQGLEFLIYFQGNSAPDKSGLPSDRFSAERTGGSVSTLTIQRTQQEDSAVYLCASSLLTGGNEKLFFGSGTQLSVL.

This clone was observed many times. The CDR3 spells CAIRPSGSRGGSYEQYF. The covered CDR3 bases are TGTGCCATCAGGCCTAGCGGGAGTAGGGGCGGCTCCTACGAG. The genes are TRBV10-3 and TRBJ2-7; 10 positions agree with TRBD2. The read terminates 3 residues ahead of where the CDR3 ends, so the germline J gene completes it. Germline loops: CDR1 ENHRY, CDR2 SYGVKD. The CDR3 extends over 17 amino acids. V lost 6 bases and J lost 0; bases outside the gene matches: 11.

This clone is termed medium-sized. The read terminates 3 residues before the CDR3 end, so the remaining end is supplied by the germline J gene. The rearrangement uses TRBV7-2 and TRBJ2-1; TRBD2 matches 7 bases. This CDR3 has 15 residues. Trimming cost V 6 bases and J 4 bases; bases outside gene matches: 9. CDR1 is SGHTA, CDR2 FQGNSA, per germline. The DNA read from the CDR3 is TGTGCCAGCAGTTCAGCGGGATGGGCTTACAATGAG. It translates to CASSSAGWAYNE. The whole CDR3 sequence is CASSSAGWAYNEQFF. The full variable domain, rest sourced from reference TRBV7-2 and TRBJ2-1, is GAGVSQSPSNKVTEKGKDVELRCDPISGHTALYWYRQSLGQGLEFLIYFQGNSAPDKSGLPSDRFSAERTGGSVSTLTIQRTQQEDSAVYLCASSSAGWAYNEQFFGPGTRLTVL.

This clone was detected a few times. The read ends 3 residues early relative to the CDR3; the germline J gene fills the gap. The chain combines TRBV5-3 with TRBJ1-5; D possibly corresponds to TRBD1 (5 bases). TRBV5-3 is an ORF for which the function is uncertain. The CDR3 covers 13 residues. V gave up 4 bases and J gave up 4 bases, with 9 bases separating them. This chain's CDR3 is CARSTQVNQPQHF. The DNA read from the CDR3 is TGTGCCAGAAGCACACAGGTAAATCAGCCC.

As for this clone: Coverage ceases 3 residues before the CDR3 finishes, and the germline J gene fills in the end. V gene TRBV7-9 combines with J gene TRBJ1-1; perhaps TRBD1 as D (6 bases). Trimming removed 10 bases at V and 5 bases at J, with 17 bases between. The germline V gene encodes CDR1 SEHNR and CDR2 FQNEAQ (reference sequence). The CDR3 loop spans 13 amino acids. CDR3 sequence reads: CATYRDGYTEAFF. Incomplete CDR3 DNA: TGTGCCACCTACAGGGACGGGTATACTGAA.

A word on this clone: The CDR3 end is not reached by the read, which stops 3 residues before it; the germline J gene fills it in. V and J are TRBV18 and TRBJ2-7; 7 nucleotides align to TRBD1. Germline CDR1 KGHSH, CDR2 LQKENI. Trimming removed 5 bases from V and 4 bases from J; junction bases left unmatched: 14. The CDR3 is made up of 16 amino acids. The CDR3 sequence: CASSGQGGAGDYEQYF. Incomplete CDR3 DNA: TGTGCCAGCTCAGGTCAAGGGGGCGCAGGAGATTACGAG. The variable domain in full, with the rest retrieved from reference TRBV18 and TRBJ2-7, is NAGVMQNPRHLVRRRGQEARLRCSPMKGHSHVYWYRQLPEEGLKFMVYLQKENIIDESGMPKERFSAEFPKEGPSILRIQQVVRGDSAAYFCASSGQGGAGDYEQYFGPGTRLTVT.

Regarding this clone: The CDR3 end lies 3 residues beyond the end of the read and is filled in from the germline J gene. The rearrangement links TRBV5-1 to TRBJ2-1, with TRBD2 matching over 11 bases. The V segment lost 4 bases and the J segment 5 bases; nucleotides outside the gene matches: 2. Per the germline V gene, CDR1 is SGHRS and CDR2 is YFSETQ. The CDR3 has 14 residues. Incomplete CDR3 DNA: TGCGCCAGCAGCGAGGGACTAGCGGACAATGAG. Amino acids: CASSEGLADNE. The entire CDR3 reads CASSEGLADNEQFF.

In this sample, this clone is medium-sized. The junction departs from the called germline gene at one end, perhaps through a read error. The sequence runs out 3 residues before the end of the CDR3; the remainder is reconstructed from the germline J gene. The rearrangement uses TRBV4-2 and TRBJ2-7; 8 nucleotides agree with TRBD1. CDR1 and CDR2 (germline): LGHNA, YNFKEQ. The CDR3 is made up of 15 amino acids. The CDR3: CASSQARTGYYEQYF. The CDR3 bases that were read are TGCGCCAGCAGCCAAGCGAGGACAGGGTATTACGAG.

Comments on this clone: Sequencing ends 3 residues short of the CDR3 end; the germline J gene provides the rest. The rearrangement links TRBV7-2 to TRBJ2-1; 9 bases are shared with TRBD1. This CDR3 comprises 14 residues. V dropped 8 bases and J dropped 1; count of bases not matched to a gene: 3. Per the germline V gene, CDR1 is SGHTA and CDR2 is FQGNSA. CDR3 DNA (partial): TGTGCCAGCCGGGACAGGGAGTCCTACAATGAG. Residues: CASRDRESYNE. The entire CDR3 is CASRDRESYNEQFF.

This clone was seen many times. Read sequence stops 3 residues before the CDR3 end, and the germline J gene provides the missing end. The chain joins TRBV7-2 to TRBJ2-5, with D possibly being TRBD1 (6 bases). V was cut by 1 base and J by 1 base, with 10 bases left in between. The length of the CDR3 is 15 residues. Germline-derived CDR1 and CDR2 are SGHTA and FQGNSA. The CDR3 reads CASSLVTGLQETQYF. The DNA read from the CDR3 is TGTGCCAGCAGCTTAGTAACAGGGCTCCAAGAGACC.

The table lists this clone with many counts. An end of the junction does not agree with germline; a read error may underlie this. The CDR3 region is CASRVGQGSSYEQYF. The part of the CDR3 DNA that was read is TGCGCCAGCAGGGTGGGACAGGGGTCCTCCTACGAG. The rearrangement joins TRBV4-2 to TRBJ2-7; TRBD1 matches 10 bases. The read gets to within 3 residues of the CDR3 end, and the germline J gene fills in the rest. This CDR3 is 15 amino acids long. The germline CDR1 and CDR2 sequences are LGHNA and YNFKEQ.

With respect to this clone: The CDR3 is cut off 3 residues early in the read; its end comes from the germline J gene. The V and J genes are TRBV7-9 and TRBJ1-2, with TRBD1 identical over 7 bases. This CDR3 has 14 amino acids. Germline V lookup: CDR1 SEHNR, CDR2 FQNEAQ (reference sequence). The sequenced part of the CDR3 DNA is TGTGCCAGCAGACCTGACAGGGCCCGGGGTCGA. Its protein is CASRPDRARGR. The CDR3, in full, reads CASRPDRARGRYTF. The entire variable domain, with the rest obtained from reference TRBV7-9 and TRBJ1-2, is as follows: DTGVSQNPRHKITKRGQNVTFRCDPISEHNRLYWYRQTLGQGPEFLTYFQNEAQLEKSRLLSDRFSAERPKGSFSTLEIQRTEQGDSAMYLCASRPDRARGRYTFGSGTRLTVV.

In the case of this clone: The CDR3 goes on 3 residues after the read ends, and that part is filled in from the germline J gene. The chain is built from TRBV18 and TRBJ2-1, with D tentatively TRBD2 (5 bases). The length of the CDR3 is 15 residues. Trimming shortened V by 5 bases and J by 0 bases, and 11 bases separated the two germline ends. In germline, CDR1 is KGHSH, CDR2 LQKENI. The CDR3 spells CASSYLANSYNEQFF. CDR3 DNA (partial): TGTGCCAGCTCATATTTAGCGAACTCCTACAATGAG.

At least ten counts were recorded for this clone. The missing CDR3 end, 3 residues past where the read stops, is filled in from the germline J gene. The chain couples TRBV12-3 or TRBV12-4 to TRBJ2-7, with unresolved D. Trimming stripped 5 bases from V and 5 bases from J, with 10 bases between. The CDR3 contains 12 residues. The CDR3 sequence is CASSPPSHEQYF. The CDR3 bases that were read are TGTGCCAGCAGTCCCCCTTCCCACGAG.

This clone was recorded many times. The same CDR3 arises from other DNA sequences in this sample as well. CDR3 bases read: TGTGCCAGCAGTGACAGGGTGAACACCGGGGAG. As protein: CASSDRVNTGE. The complete CDR3 protein is CASSDRVNTGELFF. The gene calls are TRBV2 and TRBJ2-2, with D possibly being TRBD1 (5 bases). The sequence runs out 3 residues before the end of the CDR3; the remainder is reconstructed from the germline J gene. The CDR3 consists of 14 residues. Trimming took off 3 bases at V and 1 base at J, with 6 bases between the two ends. CDR1 and CDR2 from the germline V gene are SNHLY and FYNNEI.

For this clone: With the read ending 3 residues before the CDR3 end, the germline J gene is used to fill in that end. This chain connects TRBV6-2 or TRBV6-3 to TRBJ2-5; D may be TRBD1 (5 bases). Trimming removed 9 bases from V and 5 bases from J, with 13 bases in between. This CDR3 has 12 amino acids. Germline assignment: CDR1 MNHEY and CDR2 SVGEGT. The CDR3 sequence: CASRGSGETQYF. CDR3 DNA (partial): TGTGCCAGTAGGGGCTCCGGGGAGACC.

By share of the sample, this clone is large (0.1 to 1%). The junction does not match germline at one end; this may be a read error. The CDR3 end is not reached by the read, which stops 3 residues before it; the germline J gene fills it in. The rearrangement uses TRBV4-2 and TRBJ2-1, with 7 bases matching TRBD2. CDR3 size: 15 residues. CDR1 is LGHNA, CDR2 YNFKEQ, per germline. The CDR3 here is CASGRDYSSYNEQFF. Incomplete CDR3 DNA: TGCGCCAGCGGCCGGGACTACAGCTCCTACAATGAG.

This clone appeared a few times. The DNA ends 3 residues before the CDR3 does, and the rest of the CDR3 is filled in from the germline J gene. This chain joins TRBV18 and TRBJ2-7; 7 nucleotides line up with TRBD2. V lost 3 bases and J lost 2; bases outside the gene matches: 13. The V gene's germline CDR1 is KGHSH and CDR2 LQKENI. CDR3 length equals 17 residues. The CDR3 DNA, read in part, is TGTGCCAGCTCACCGGGCCTAGCGGATCAAGGCGCCTACGAG. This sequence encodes CASSPGLADQGAYE. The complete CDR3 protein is CASSPGLADQGAYEQYF.

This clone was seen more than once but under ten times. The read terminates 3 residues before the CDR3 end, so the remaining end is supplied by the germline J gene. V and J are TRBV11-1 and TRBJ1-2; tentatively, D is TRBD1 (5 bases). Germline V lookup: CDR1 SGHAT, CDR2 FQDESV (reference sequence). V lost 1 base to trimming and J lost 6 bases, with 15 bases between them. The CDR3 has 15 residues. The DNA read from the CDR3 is TGTGCCAGCAGCTTAGGGATCTCCACAGGAGATGGC. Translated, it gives CASSLGISTGDG. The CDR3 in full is CASSLGISTGDGYTF.

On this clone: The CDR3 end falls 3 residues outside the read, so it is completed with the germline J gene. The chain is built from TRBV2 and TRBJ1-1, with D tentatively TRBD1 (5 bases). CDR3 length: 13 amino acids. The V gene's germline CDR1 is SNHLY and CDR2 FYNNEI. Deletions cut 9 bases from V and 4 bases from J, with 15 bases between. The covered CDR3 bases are TGTGCCAGGGGCAGCGGGGGTGGCACTGAA. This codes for CARGSGGGTE. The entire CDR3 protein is CARGSGGGTEAFF.

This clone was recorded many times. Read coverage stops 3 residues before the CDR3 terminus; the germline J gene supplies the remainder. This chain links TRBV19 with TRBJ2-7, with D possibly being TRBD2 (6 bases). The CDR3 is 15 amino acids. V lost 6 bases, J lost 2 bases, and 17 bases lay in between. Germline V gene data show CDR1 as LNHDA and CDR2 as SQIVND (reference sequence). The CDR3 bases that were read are TGTGCCAGTAGGGCCCGGGACTCTCGTCCCTACGAG. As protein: CASRARDSRPYE. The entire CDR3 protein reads CASRARDSRPYEQYF.

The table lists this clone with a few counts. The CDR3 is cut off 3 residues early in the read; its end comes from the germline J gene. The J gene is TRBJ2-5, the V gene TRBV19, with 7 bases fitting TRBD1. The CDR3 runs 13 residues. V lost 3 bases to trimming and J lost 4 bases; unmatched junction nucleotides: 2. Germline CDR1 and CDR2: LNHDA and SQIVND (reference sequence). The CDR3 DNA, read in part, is TGTGCCAGTAGTATTAGACAGGGAGAGACC. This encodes CASSIRQGET. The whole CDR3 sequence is CASSIRQGETQYF.

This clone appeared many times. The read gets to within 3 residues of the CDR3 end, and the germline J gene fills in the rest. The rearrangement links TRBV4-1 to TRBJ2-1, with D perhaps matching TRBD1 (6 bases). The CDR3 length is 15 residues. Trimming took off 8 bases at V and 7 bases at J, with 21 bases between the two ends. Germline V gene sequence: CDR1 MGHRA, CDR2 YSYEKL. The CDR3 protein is CASRQGSAQGNEQFF. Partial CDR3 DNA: TGCGCCAGCCGGCAGGGGAGCGCCCAGGGAAATGAG.

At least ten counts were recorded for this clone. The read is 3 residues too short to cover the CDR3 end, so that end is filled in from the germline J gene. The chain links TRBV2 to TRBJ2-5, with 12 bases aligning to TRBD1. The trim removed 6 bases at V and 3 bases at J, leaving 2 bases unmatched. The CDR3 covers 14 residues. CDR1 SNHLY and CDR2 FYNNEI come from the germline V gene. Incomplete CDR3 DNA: TGTGCCAGCAGGGGACAGGGGGCCGAAGAGACC. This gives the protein CASRGQGAEET. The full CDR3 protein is CASRGQGAEETQYF. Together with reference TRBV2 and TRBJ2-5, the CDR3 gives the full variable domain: EPEVTQTPSHQVTQMGQEVILRCVPISNHLYFYWYRQILGQKVEFLVSFYNNEISEKSEIFDDQFSVERPDGSNFTLKIRSTKLEDSAMYFCASRGQGAEETQYFGPGTRLLVL.

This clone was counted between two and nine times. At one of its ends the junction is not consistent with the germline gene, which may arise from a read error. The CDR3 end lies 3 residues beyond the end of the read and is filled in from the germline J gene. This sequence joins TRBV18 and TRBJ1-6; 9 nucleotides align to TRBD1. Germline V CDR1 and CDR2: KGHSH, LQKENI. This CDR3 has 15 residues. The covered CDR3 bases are TGTGCCAGCTCACCCGGGACAGGGAATAAGTCACCC. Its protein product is CASSPGTGNKSP. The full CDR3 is CASSPGTGNKSPLHF.

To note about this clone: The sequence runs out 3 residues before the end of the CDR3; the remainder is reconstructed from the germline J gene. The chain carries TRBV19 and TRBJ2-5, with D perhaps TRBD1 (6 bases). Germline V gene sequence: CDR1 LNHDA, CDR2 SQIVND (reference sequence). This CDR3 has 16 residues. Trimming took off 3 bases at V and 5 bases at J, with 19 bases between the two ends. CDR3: CASSIRTVTGEETQYF. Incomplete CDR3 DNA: TGTGCCAGTAGTATCAGGACAGTCACCGGGGAGGAGACC. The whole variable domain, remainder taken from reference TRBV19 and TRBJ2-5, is DGGITQSPKYLFRKEGQNVTLSCEQNLNHDAMYWYRQDPGQGLRLIYYSQIVNDFQKGDIAEGYSVSREKKESFPLTVTSAQKNPTAFYLCASSIRTVTGEETQYFGPGTRLLVL.

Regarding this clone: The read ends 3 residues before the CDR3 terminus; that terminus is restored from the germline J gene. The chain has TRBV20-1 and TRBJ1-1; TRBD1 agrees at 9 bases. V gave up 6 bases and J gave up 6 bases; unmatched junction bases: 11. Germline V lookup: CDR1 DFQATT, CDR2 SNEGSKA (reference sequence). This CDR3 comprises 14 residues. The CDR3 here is CSAKDRGTVAEAFF. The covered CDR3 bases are TGCAGTGCGAAAGACAGGGGGACGGTCGCTGAA.

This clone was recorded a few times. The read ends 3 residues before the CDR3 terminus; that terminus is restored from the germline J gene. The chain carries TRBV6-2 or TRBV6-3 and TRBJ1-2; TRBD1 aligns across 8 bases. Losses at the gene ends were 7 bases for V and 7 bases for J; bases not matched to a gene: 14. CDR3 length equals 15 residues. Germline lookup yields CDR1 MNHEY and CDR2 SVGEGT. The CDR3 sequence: CASTDTQGARLGYTF. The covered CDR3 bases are TGTGCCAGCACCGACACGCAGGGGGCCAGGCTTGGC.

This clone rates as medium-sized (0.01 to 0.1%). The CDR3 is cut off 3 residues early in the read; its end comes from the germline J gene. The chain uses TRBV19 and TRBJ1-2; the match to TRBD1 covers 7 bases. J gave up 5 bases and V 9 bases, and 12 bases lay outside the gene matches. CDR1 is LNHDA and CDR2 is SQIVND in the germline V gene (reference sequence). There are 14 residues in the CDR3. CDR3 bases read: TGTGCCAGCGCACGCCCAGGGACAGTTTATGGC. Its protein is CASARPGTVYG. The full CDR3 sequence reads CASARPGTVYGYTF.

CDR3 bases read: TGTGCCAGTACCGATAAGGGTCGGACAGGGGATCCC. Residues: CASTDKGRTGDP. The full CDR3 sequence reads CASTDKGRTGDPLHF. The chain links TRBV19 to TRBJ1-6; 9 nucleotides line up with TRBD1. The DNA ends 3 residues before the CDR3 does, and the rest of the CDR3 is filled in from the germline J gene. The CDR3 is made up of 15 amino acids. Germline V gives CDR1 LNHDA, CDR2 SQIVND (reference sequence).